The present TCR beta chain was sequenced within a study of ipilimumab plus nivolumab after autologous stem cell transplantation. About the research overall: Typical patient got roughly 5 ipilimumab doses and seven to nine nivolumab doses (median). The DLBCL cohort had primary refractory and relapsed disease, with 18-month progression-free survival of around 88% and 27%.

Points from the study as a whole: The authors say TCR, Treg and microbiome findings warrant further study.

Ipilimumab, 1 mg/kg, started 14 to 28 days after autologous transplant. The V gene end was trimmed by 3 bases and the J gene end by 1 base; junction bases not matched to a gene: 7. Germline V gives CDR1 SQVTM, CDR2 ANQGSEA. The CDR3 covers 16 residues. This clone has only a few counts. The antigen is not known. Measured with immunoSEQ multiplex PCR; TCRdb has only the in-frame clones, and not every one. Seen here are around 15,000 clones, roughly 79% observed once, and the top ten hold about 9.4%. This receptor was identified in a male donor with diffuse large B-cell lymphoma. Material: PBMCs, obtained in a trial of ipilimumab plus nivolumab as post-transplant consolidation. The chain is built from TRBV29-1 and TRBJ2-5, with 11 positions matching TRBD2. The CDR3 coding sequence is TGCAGCGTTGAGGGGGATACTAGCGGGGGCCAAGAGACCCAGTACTTC. Protein product: CSVEGDTSGGQETQYF.